This T cell receptor beta chain was documented in a study of blood T cell repertoires in COVID-19. Study summary: T cells, B-cell-depleted T cells, or PBMCs supplied cDNA or gDNA.

The CDR3 is 14 residues long. V was clipped by 0 bases and J by 3 bases, with 9 bases between them. CDR1 SEHNR and CDR2 FQNEAQ come from the germline V gene (reference sequence). This table comes from immunoSEQ multiplex PCR, and its TCRdb copy is limited to in-frame clones, with some not included. The table shows 150,000 to 200,000 clones, with about 80% occurring only once. Comment on this clone: The identical CDR3 is also encoded by other nucleotide sequences in the sample.

The sequenced sample consisted of peripheral blood. The J gene is TRBJ2-7, the V gene TRBV7-9; D might be TRBD1 (6 bases). This sequence was found in a woman aged 80 or over with acute or convalescent COVID-19. In DNA, the CDR3 is TGTGCCAGCAGCTTAGCGGGACAAGGCTACGAGCAGTACTTC. Its translation: CASSLAGQGYEQYF.